The rows below give T cell receptor beta chains drawn from one sample of a study of beta chain features in type 1 diabetes. The assay was immunoSEQ multiplex PCR, and TCRdb's table has in-frame clones only and misses some. The sample has 400,000 or so clones, 9.6% seen once; the top ten hold about 0.6%. The source material was central memory CD4+ T cells from blood. The receptor set was obtained from a man aged 30 to 45 with type 1 diabetes. CDR3s include the opening cysteine and the closing phenylalanine or tryptophan. A D gene is named only where the DNA matches it firmly. The size entry is marked missing in some rows and otherwise reads once, few, many or a size class.

V gene	J gene	D gene	clone size	CDR3 protein	CDR3 DNA
TRBV2	TRBJ2-1	TRBD1	-	CATSQGVEYNEQFF	TGTGCCACCTCACAGGGGGTAGAGTACAATGAGCAGTTCTTC
TRBV21-1	TRBJ2-2	-	few	CASSKDLWTGQDGELFF	TGTGCCAGCAGCAAAGATTTATGGACAGGGCAGGACGGGGAGCTGTTTTTT
TRBV2	TRBJ2-3	-	-	CASRKGGSSTDTQYF	TGTGCCAGCAGGAAGGGCGGTTCTAGCACAGATACGCAGTATTTT
TRBV10-2	TRBJ2-5	-	many	CASTLRSEETQYF	TGCGCCAGCACCCTCAGATCGGAAGAGACCCAGTACTTC
TRBV28	TRBJ2-3	TRBD2	few	CASSLGTSGSDTQYF	TGTGCCAGCAGTTTGGGGACTAGCGGTTCAGATACGCAGTATTTT
TRBV9	TRBJ2-3	TRBD2	few	CASSVEPSGSVTDTQYF	TGTGCCAGCAGCGTAGAGCCTAGCGGGAGTGTGACAGATACGCAGTATTTT
TRBV27	TRBJ2-1	TRBD1	many	CASSPGDRGWIEQFF	TGTGCCAGCAGCCCGGGGGACAGGGGATGGATTGAGCAGTTCTTC
TRBV7-2	TRBJ1-1	-	-	CASSSMGGQTEAFF	TGTGCCAGCAGCTCGATGGGGGGGCAGACTGAAGCTTTCTTT
TRBV28	TRBJ1-5	-	few	CASSIRQINQPQHF	TGTGCCAGCAGTATTCGACAGATCAATCAGCCCCAGCATTTT
TRBV5-1	TRBJ2-1	-	many	CASSPRPNNEQFF	TGCGCCAGCAGCCCTCGCCCTAACAATGAGCAGTTCTTC
TRBV19	TRBJ2-3	TRBD2	-	CASSPASGSADTQYF	TGTGCCAGTAGTCCAGCTAGCGGGAGCGCAGATACGCAGTATTTT
TRBV5-1	TRBJ2-1	TRBD2	few	CASSSIVTGTSPQFF	TGCGCCAGCAGCTCAATCGTGACCGGGACTAGCCCACAGTTCTTC
TRBV18	TRBJ2-7	TRBD1	few	CASKGTGENYEQYF	TGTGCCAGCAAGGGTACAGGGGAGAACTACGAGCAGTACTTC
TRBV27	TRBJ2-1	-	-	CASSPYHEGYNEQFF	TGTGCCAGCAGTCCGTACCACGAAGGGTACAATGAGCAGTTCTTC
TRBV6-5	TRBJ2-1	TRBD1	few	CASTRGHFSYNEQFF	TGTGCCAGCACAAGGGGGCATTTTTCCTACAATGAGCAGTTCTTC
TRBV5-4	TRBJ1-1	-	-	CASRAQANTEAFF	TGTGCCAGCAGGGCCCAGGCGAACACTGAAGCTTTCTTT
TRBV11-2	TRBJ2-7	-	-	CASRAGGTGNYEQYF	TGTGCCAGCAGGGCGGGGGGGACAGGAAACTACGAGCAGTACTTC
TRBV11-1	TRBJ2-1	TRBD1	-	CASSLLAQGDEQFF	TGTGCCAGCAGCTTATTGGCACAGGGGGATGAGCAGTTCTTC
TRBV6-5	TRBJ2-5	TRBD2	few	CASRRKTSGEETQYF	TGTGCCAGCAGACGGAAGACTAGCGGGGAAGAGACCCAGTACTTC
TRBV19	TRBJ1-1	-	few	CASSIEMNTEAFF	TGTGCCAGTAGTATAGAGATGAACACTGAAGCTTTCTTT
TRBV20-1	TRBJ2-3	-	few	CSARITGTQYF	TGCAGTGCTAGGATAACTGGTACGCAGTATTTT
TRBV7-2	TRBJ2-1	TRBD2	-	CASSLISGTSGRNEQFF	TGTGCCAGCAGCCTAATCTCCGGGACTAGCGGGAGGAATGAGCAGTTCTTC
TRBV7-9	TRBJ2-3	-	many	CASSPVRDNTDTQYF	TGTGCCAGCAGCCCCGTTCGGGACAACACAGATACGCAGTATTTT
TRBV4-2	TRBJ2-5	-	few	CASSTFNQGPAQYF	TGTGCCAGCAGCACATTCAACCAGGGGCCAGCCCAGTACTTC
TRBV7-9	TRBJ2-1	-	many	CASSLSAGAGDEQFF	TGTGCCAGCAGCTTAAGTGCAGGGGCGGGCGATGAGCAGTTCTTC
TRBV7-2	TRBJ2-1	TRBD1	many	CASRDREVYNEQFF	TGTGCCAGCAGGGACAGGGAAGTCTACAATGAGCAGTTCTTC
TRBV19	TRBJ2-7	TRBD1	few	CASSGSLDRVGEQYF	TGTGCCAGTAGCGGATCTTTGGACAGGGTTGGCGAGCAGTACTTC
TRBV5-4	TRBJ2-5	TRBD1	few	CASSLGQGGIQETQYF	TGTGCCAGCAGCTTAGGACAGGGGGGGATCCAAGAGACCCAGTACTTC
TRBV6-1	TRBJ2-3	TRBD2	few	CASSEAPAGGWADTQYF	TGTGCCAGCAGTGAGGCCCCCGCGGGAGGGTGGGCAGATACGCAGTATTTT
TRBV7-2	TRBJ1-5	-	-	CASSQGEAQPQHF	TGCGCCAGCAGCCAAGGGGAAGCTCAGCCCCAGCATTTT
TRBV11-2	TRBJ1-2	-	-	CASSAHQGARGYTF	TGTGCCAGCAGCGCCCACCAGGGAGCAAGGGGCTACACCTTC
TRBV27	TRBJ1-3	-	-	CASSLLSGDRNTIYF	TGTGCCAGCAGTTTATTGTCCGGAGACAGAAACACCATATATTTT
TRBV7-2	TRBJ2-3	-	few	CASSRDFAGGTDTQYF	TGTGCCAGCAGCCGGGACTTCGCCGGGGGCACAGATACGCAGTATTTT
TRBV18	TRBJ2-1	TRBD2	few	CASSPRTSDGGDNEQFF	TGTGCCAGCTCGCCAAGGACTAGCGATGGGGGGGACAATGAGCAGTTCTTC
TRBV27	TRBJ2-6	TRBD1	few	CATKPGQAFSGANVLTF	TGTGCCACCAAACCGGGACAGGCTTTCTCTGGGGCCAACGTCCTGACTTTC
TRBV4-1	TRBJ2-1	TRBD2	many	CASSPGTSGTGEQFF	TGCGCCAGCAGCCCGGGGACTAGCGGGACGGGTGAGCAGTTCTTC